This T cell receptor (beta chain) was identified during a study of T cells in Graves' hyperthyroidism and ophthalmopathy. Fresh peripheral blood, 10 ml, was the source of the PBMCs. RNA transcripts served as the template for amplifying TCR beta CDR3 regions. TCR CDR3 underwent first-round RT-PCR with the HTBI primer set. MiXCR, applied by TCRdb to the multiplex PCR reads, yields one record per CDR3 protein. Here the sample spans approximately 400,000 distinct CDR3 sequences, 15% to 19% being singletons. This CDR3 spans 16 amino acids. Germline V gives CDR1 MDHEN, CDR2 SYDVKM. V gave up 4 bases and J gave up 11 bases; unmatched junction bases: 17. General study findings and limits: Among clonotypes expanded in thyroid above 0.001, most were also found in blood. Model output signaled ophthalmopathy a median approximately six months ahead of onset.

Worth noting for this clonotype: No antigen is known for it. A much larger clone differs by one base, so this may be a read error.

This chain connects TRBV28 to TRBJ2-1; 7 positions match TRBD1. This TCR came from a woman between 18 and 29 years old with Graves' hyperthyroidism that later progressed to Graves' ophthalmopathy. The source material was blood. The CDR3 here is CASSYRSQGTTSKQFF. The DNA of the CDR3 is TGTGCCAGCAGTTACCGATCACAGGGGACAACTTCCAAGCAGTTCTTC.